Below are 19 T cell receptor beta chains sequenced from a single sample in a study of cytomegalovirus exposure and HLA in healthy donors. This PCR relied on a set of 60 Vbeta primers and 13 Jbeta primers. Assay used: immunoSEQ multiplex PCR; TCRdb lists only in-frame clones, some missing. The sample has 150,000 to 200,000 clones, over 80% seen once. Sequencing was performed on PBMCs. The receptor source for this set is a man in his fifties or sixties in good health and CMV-seronegative.

The rearrangement links TRBV18 to TRBJ2-7; possibly TRBD2 for D (6 bases). There are 14 residues in the CDR3. Trimming stripped 3 bases from V and 1 base from J, with 10 bases between. From germline, CDR1 is KGHSH and CDR2 LQKENI. For the CDR3, the DNA is TGTGCCAGCTCACCGGACGGGAGTTCCTACGAGCAGTACTTC. Translating it yields CASSPDGSSYEQYF.

The V and J genes are TRBV2 and TRBJ2-3; D is unresolved. The germline V gene has CDR1 SNHLY and CDR2 FYNNEI. The CDR3 consists of 13 residues. V was cut by 3 bases and J by 6 bases, with 10 bases left in between. CDR3 in DNA: TGTGCCAGCAGTGAGTCCCGCGTGGATACGCAGTATTTT. Translating it yields CASSESRVDTQYF. The full variable domain, rest sourced from reference TRBV2 and TRBJ2-3, is EPEVTQTPSHQVTQMGQEVILRCVPISNHLYFYWYRQILGQKVEFLVSFYNNEISEKSEIFDDQFSVERPDGSNFTLKIRSTKLEDSAMYFCASSESRVDTQYFGPGTRLTVL.

The chain carries TRBV7-2 and TRBJ1-3; TRBD1 is a possible D gene (6 bases). V was trimmed by 7 bases and J by 0 bases, leaving 16 bases between them. In germline, CDR1 is SGHTA, CDR2 FQGNSA. The CDR3 extends over 16 amino acids. CDR3 sequence (DNA): TGTGCCAGCACACCCAGGGGATTCCGCTCTGGAAACACCATATATTTT. It specifies CASTPRGFRSGNTIYF.

This clone showed up just a few times. This chain connects TRBV5-1 to TRBJ1-2; a possible D gene is TRBD1 (6 bases). This CDR3 spans 13 amino acids. The ends were cut back, 2 bases at V and 4 bases at J, with 9 bases in the middle. CDR1 is SGHRS, CDR2 YFSETQ, per germline. The CDR3 spells CASSLGQIYGYTF. CDR3 nucleotide sequence: TGCGCCAGCAGCTTAGGACAGATCTATGGCTACACCTTC.

The chain is built from TRBV30 and TRBJ2-5; 10 bases are shared with TRBD1. This CDR3 spans 15 amino acids. Germline V gives CDR1 GTSNPN, CDR2 SVGIG (reference sequence). Losses at the gene ends were 4 bases for V and 2 bases for J; bases not matched to a gene: 7. The CDR3, as DNA: TGTGCCTGGACTAGACAGGGGGCGAGGCAAGAGACCCAGTACTTC. Its translation is CAWTRQGARQETQYF.

The chain uses TRBV7-2 and TRBJ1-3, with D tentatively TRBD1 (5 bases). The germline CDR1 and CDR2 sequences are SGHTA and FQGNSA. This CDR3 is 14 amino acids long. Trimming removed 4 bases from V and 2 bases from J, with 9 bases in between. The chain's CDR3 is CASSSGQPGNTIYF. The CDR3, as DNA: TGTGCCAGCAGCTCAGGACAACCTGGAAACACCATATATTTT.

The rearrangement uses TRBV11-2 and TRBJ2-1; perhaps TRBD1 as D (6 bases). This CDR3 region has 15 residues. The germline V and J ends were trimmed by 6 bases and 4 bases, with 16 bases remaining between them. The germline V gene has CDR1 SGHAT and CDR2 FQNNGV. CDR3 sequence (DNA): TGTGCCAGCAGAGCCAACGGGACAAAGTACAATGAGCAGTTCTTC. The encoded protein is CASRANGTKYNEQFF.

The chain employs TRBV6-4 and TRBJ1-2, with 10 bases that match TRBD1. V gave up 6 bases and J gave up 3 bases; unmatched junction bases: 4. This CDR3 has 14 residues. The germline CDR1 and CDR2 sequences are MRHNA and SNTAGT. CDR3 amino acids: CASRRTGGDYGYTF. CDR3 DNA sequence: TGTGCCAGCAGAAGGACAGGGGGAGACTATGGCTACACCTTC.

With respect to this clone: Relative to the germline gene, one junction end is altered; a read error may explain this. V usage is TRBV7-9 and J usage is TRBJ1-5, with D possibly being TRBD1 (5 bases). This CDR3 contains 13 residues. Germline loops: CDR1 SEHNR, CDR2 FQNEAQ (reference sequence). The CDR3 sequence: CANSLGLGRAQHF. The CDR3 DNA reads as TGTGCCAACAGCTTAGGCCTGGGCAGGGCCCAGCATTTT. The variable domain in full, completed from reference TRBV7-9 and TRBJ1-5, reads DTGVSQNPRHKITKRGQNVTFRCDPISEHNRLYWYRQTLGQGPEFLTYFQNEAQLEKSRLLSDRFSAERPKGSFSTLEIQRTEQGDSAMYLCANSLGLGRAQHFGDGTRLSIL.

The chain links TRBV5-1 to TRBJ1-2; 10 bases are shared with TRBD1. The CDR3 is 16 residues long. V lost 6 bases, J lost 4 bases, and 12 bases stayed unmatched. The V gene's germline CDR1 is SGHRS and CDR2 YFSETQ. The CDR3 is CASIPLPGQGSYGYTF. DNA for the CDR3: TGCGCCAGCATCCCGCTCCCGGGACAGGGGTCCTATGGCTACACCTTC.

The rearrangement joins TRBV19 to TRBJ1-5, with 7 bases matching TRBD1. Trimming took 2 bases from V and 1 from J; bases not matched to a gene: 2. CDR1 and CDR2 from the germline V gene are LNHDA and SQIVND (reference sequence). The CDR3 is 15 residues long. The CDR3 sequence is CASSIYRGSNQPQHF. Here the CDR3 DNA reads TGTGCCAGTAGTATATACAGGGGAAGCAATCAGCCCCAGCATTTT. The full variable domain, completed using reference TRBV19 and TRBJ1-5, is DGGITQSPKYLFRKEGQNVTLSCEQNLNHDAMYWYRQDPGQGLRLIYYSQIVNDFQKGDIAEGYSVSREKKESFPLTVTSAQKNPTAFYLCASSIYRGSNQPQHFGDGTRLSIL.

The sample holds a few counts of this clone. The chain combines TRBV27 with TRBJ1-1; 10 nucleotides align to TRBD1. J was trimmed by 3 bases and V by 4 bases; bases with no gene match: 8. Germline loops: CDR1 MNHEY, CDR2 SMNVEV (reference sequence). The CDR3 is 16 residues long. For the CDR3, the DNA is TGTGCCAGCAGTTCCCTCGGGACAGGGGATCACACTGAAGCTTTCTTT. Its translation: CASSSLGTGDHTEAFF.

Turning to this clone: A junction end diverges from the germline sequence, so it may reflect a read error. J is TRBJ2-7 and V is TRBV7-9; 9 bases map to TRBD1. CDR1 and CDR2 from the germline V gene are SEHNR and FQNEAQ (reference sequence). The CDR3 spans 14 residues. The CDR3 DNA sequence: TGTTCCAGCAGTTCTGGGACAGGGATGAACGAGCAGTACTTC. Translated, it gives CSSSSGTGMNEQYF.

The chain carries TRBV7-2 and TRBJ2-7; D gene uncertain. CDR3 size: 15 residues. Trimming stripped 2 bases from V and 2 bases from J, with 13 bases between. The germline V gene encodes CDR1 SGHTA and CDR2 FQGNSA. CDR3 DNA sequence: TGTGCCAGCAGCTTACAGAGGCAGCTAGCCTACGAGCAGTACTTC. Translating it yields CASSLQRQLAYEQYF.

V usage is TRBV5-1 and J usage is TRBJ2-2; no definite D call. There are 15 residues in the CDR3. Trimming removed 0 bases at V and 8 bases at J, with 14 bases between. Germline V gives CDR1 SGHRS, CDR2 YFSETQ. Written as DNA, the CDR3 is TGCGCCAGCAGCTTGGATCTCCCCTACTTGGGGGAGCTGTTTTTT. Translated: CASSLDLPYLGELFF.

This chain connects TRBV4-3 to TRBJ2-3; a weak D match, TRBD2 (6 bases). The CDR3 extends over 17 amino acids. Trimming took off 3 bases at V and 5 bases at J, with 21 bases between the two ends. Germline V gene sequence: CDR1 LGHNA, CDR2 YSLEER. The chain's CDR3 is CASSHRRELSGRDTQYF. CDR3 DNA sequence: TGCGCCAGCAGCCACCGAAGGGAGCTGAGCGGGCGAGATACGCAGTATTTT.

The rearrangement links TRBV2 to TRBJ1-6; no reliable D call. Germline CDR1 SNHLY, CDR2 FYNNEI. The CDR3 covers 13 residues. Between the trimmed V and J ends, which lost 2 bases and 10 bases, there was a span of 9 bases. The DNA of the CDR3 is TGTGCCAGCAGTGAACGAATTGGCTCACCCCTCCACTTT. Residues: CASSERIGSPLHF.

The chain recombines TRBV30 with TRBJ2-5, with TRBD2 matching 8 bases. Germline assignment: CDR1 GTSNPN and CDR2 SVGIG (reference sequence). The CDR3 is made up of 12 amino acids. V gave up 7 bases and J gave up 4 bases; unmatched junction bases: 5. CDR3 region: CAYWREAETQYF. The CDR3 coding sequence is TGTGCCTATTGGCGGGAGGCAGAGACCCAGTACTTC.

The V call is TRBV18, the J call TRBJ2-3; 9 bases match TRBD1. Unmatched junction bases numbered 6, after V lost 0 bases and J lost 8 bases. This CDR3 has 15 residues. CDR1 is KGHSH, CDR2 LQKENI, per germline. CDR3 region: CASSPPGTGIATQYF. CDR3 nucleotide sequence: TGTGCCAGCTCACCACCCGGGACAGGGATTGCTACGCAGTATTTT. The complete variable domain, with remaining parts taken from reference TRBV18 and TRBJ2-3, reads NAGVMQNPRHLVRRRGQEARLRCSPMKGHSHVYWYRQLPEEGLKFMVYLQKENIIDESGMPKERFSAEFPKEGPSILRIQQVVRGDSAAYFCASSPPGTGIATQYFGPGTRLTVL.